This T cell receptor (beta chain) is drawn from a study of cytomegalovirus exposure and HLA in healthy donors. Study-level background: Caucasian-associated ancestry cluster membership applied to over 80% of some 400 genotyped donors. General study points: Follow-up analysis later connected one missense variant in DCLRE1C with trimming of TCR beta V- and J-genes. DRB1 showed the most TCR associations and HLA-C the fewest in a later analysis, as rates varied by HLA locus. As confirmed in vitro, a few CMV-associated chains were specific for CMV antigens.

A multiplex PCR was run with 60 Vbeta primers and 13 Jbeta primers. TCRdb keeps only in-frame clones here, not all; method: immunoSEQ multiplex PCR. This sample yields over 65,000 clones, of which roughly 80% are seen a single time; roughly 2.9% belongs to the top ten. About this clone itself: What it recognizes is unknown.

Germline V gives CDR1 SGDLS, CDR2 YYNGEE. The CDR3 extends over 13 amino acids. Deletions cut 2 bases from V and 10 bases from J, with 15 bases between. The genes are TRBV9 and TRBJ1-1; D is unclear. Input material: PBMCs. This receptor was obtained from a woman aged 25 to 45 in good health and CMV-seronegative. The CDR3 is CASSVKTGSAAFF. The CDR3 nucleotides are TGTGCCAGCAGCGTTAAAACGGGTTCGGCAGCTTTCTTT.